This TCR beta chain was found in a study of T cell repertoires in aging, cancer and after chemotherapy. About the study: Donors were grouped into six age bands spanning 30 or younger through 70 or older.

Points from the study as a whole: In each cancer cohort, median generation probability increased across chemotherapy, suggesting thymic output rebounded. Hematological cancer patients had lymphoid organ infiltration that may impair thymic emigration or T cell expansion.

Only a few counts were recorded for this clonotype. Its matching antigen is unknown. Amplification of TCR beta used genomic DNA extracted from peripheral blood. Trimming cost V 0 bases and J 0 bases, with 9 bases left between them. The CDR3 runs to 16 residues. Germline V CDR1 and CDR2: LGHNA, YSLEER. Rearranged V-D-J TRB sequences were amplified with a mixed TRB-A/B primer pool. TCRdb re-called the multiplex PCR reads with MiXCR, one entry per CDR3 protein. This table holds several thousand distinct CDR3 sequences, approximately 33% found once. The sequencing sample was made of blood. The chain is built from TRBV4-3 and TRBJ1-3; TRBD1 is a possible D gene (5 bases). The receptor comes from a human donor with a blood cancer. The donor label of this sample is uncertain. In DNA, the CDR3 is TGCGCCAGCAGCCAAGATATGGGGGACTCTGGAAACACCATATATTTT. Protein sequence: CASSQDMGDSGNTIYF.